This T cell receptor (beta chain) came from a study of shared clonotypes between healthy human individuals. The repertoire was sequenced with immunoSEQ multiplex PCR; TCRdb's copy has only in-frame clones and lacks some. The sample carries 150,000 to 200,000 clones, roughly 70% recorded once. This CDR3 has 13 amino acids. The germline CDR1 and CDR2 sequences are LNHDA and SQIVND (reference sequence). V was trimmed by 6 bases and J by 0 bases, leaving 8 bases between them. Study results and caveats: The study found about 5.1% of naive CD4 clonotypes shared across four donors.

This clone was observed at least ten times. Its antigen is unidentified. The chain is built from TRBV19 and TRBJ1-1; maybe TRBD1 (5 bases). This clonotype was sampled from a man aged 25-45 years in good health. Material: memory CD4+ T cells sorted from blood. Sample subset: CD45RA-negative fraction. For the CDR3, the DNA is TGTGCCAGTAGCTGGGGGTTGAACACTGAAGCTTTCTTT. Amino acids: CASSWGLNTEAFF.